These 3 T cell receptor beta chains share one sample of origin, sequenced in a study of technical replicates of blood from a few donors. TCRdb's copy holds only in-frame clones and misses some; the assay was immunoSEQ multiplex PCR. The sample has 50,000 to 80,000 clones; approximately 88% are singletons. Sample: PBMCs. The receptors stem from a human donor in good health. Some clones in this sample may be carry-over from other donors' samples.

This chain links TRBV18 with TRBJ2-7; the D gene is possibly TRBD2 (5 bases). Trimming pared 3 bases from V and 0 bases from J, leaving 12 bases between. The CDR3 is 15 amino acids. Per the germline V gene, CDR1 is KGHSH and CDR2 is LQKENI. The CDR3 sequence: CASSPASKSSYEQYF. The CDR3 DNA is TGTGCCAGCTCACCGGCTAGCAAGAGCTCCTACGAGCAGTACTTC. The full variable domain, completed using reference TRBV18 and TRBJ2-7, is NAGVMQNPRHLVRRRGQEARLRCSPMKGHSHVYWYRQLPEEGLKFMVYLQKENIIDESGMPKERFSAEFPKEGPSILRIQQVVRGDSAAYFCASSPASKSSYEQYFGPGTRLTVT.

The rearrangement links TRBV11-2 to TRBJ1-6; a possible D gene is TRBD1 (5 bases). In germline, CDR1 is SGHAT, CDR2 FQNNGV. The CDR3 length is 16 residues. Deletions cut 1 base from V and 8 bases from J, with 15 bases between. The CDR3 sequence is CASSLGGSGIYSPLHF. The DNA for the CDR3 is TGTGCCAGCAGCTTAGGAGGTTCAGGGATTTATTCACCCCTCCACTTT.

CDR3 sequence reads: CASSFSGGAGEQFF. The DNA of the CDR3 is TGTGCCAGCAGCTTTAGCGGGGGGGCAGGTGAGCAGTTCTTC. The chain has TRBV9 and TRBJ2-1, with 11 bases identical to TRBD2. The ends lost 4 bases at V and 9 bases at J; junction bases unmatched: 6. CDR1 is SGDLS, CDR2 YYNGEE, per germline. The CDR3 sequence is 14 residues long. Together with reference TRBV9 and TRBJ2-1, the CDR3 gives the full variable domain: DSGVTQTPKHLITATGQRVTLRCSPRSGDLSVYWYQQSLDQGLQFLIQYYNGEERAKGNILERFSAQQFPDLHSELNLSSLELGDSALYFCASSFSGGAGEQFFGPGTRLTVL.